Below are 29 T cell receptor beta chains sequenced from a single sample in a study of blood T cell repertoires in COVID-19. The repertoire was sequenced with immunoSEQ multiplex PCR; TCRdb's copy has only in-frame clones and lacks some. The sample yields 200,000 to 250,000 clones, around 90% seen once. Sequencing used peripheral blood. The receptors shown here come from a young man with active or convalescent COVID-19.

V gene TRBV28 combines with J gene TRBJ1-2; possibly TRBD1 for D (5 bases). Per germline, CDR1 MDHEN and CDR2 SYDVKM. Trimming stripped 6 bases from V and 6 bases from J, with 26 bases between. The CDR3 totals 17 residues. In nucleotides, the CDR3 is TGTGCCAGCAGCCCTCTAGGGCAGGGTTTTGTTGGCGATGGCTACACCTTC. Amino acid sequence: CASSPLGQGFVGDGYTF.

In DNA, the CDR3 is TGCGCCAGCAGCTCAAACCCCACAGGCCCAGGCTCTGGGGCCAACGTCCTGACTTTC. It specifies CASSSNPTGPGSGANVLTF. The chain combines TRBV5-1 with TRBJ2-6; perhaps TRBD1 as D (5 bases). This CDR3 spans 19 amino acids. V gave up 3 bases and J gave up 0 bases, with 19 bases separating them. Per germline, CDR1 SGHRS and CDR2 YFSETQ.

In the case of this clone: Mismatch with germline at one junction end may stem from a read error. V and J are TRBV30 and TRBJ1-2; D possibly corresponds to TRBD1 (6 bases). Germline assignment: CDR1 GTSNPN and CDR2 SVGIG (reference sequence). There are 11 residues in the CDR3. The CDR3 region has the DNA TGTGCCTGGAGTCCTAAGGACAGCCGGTCCTTC. Residues: CAWSPKDSRSF.

The V gene is TRBV7-9, the J gene TRBJ2-2, with D hard to call. The CDR3 contains 16 residues. The V end was cut by 5 bases, the J end by 0 bases, with 13 bases between. Germline V gene lookup returns CDR1 SEHNR and CDR2 FQNEAQ (reference sequence). In DNA form, the CDR3 reads TGTGCCAGCAGCCCACGGTCCTCAACGAACACCGGGGAGCTGTTTTTT. This translates into CASSPRSSTNTGELFF.

V gene TRBV27 combines with J gene TRBJ1-1, with no clear D. Germline V gene lookup returns CDR1 MNHEY and CDR2 SMNVEV (reference sequence). The V gene lost 3 bases and the J gene lost 0 bases, with 5 bases spanning the gap. The CDR3 has 13 residues. The DNA for the CDR3 is TGTGCCAGCAGTTTTGAGCTGAACACTGAAGCTTTCTTT. It specifies CASSFELNTEAFF.

The J gene is TRBJ1-3, the V gene TRBV7-6; 7 nucleotides match TRBD1. Germline CDR1 and CDR2: SGHVS and FNYEAQ. The length of the CDR3 is 17 residues. Trimming removed 1 base from V and 2 bases from J; junction bases left unmatched: 8. CDR3 in amino acids: CASSLVSQGIAGNTIYF. For the CDR3, the DNA is TGTGCCAGCAGCTTAGTCTCACAGGGGATAGCTGGAAACACCATATATTTT.

The chain links TRBV2 to TRBJ1-1; the match to TRBD1 covers 8 bases. J gave up 7 bases and V 2 bases, and 3 bases lay outside the gene matches. The CDR3 runs 13 residues. Germline CDR1 reads SNHLY; CDR2 reads FYNNEI. CDR3 region: CASSERTGREAFF. CDR3 nucleotide sequence: TGTGCCAGCAGTGAAAGGACAGGGCGTGAAGCTTTCTTT.

This chain links TRBV18 with TRBJ1-5; 8 bases line up with TRBD1. This CDR3 region has 14 residues. Germline-derived CDR1 and CDR2 are KGHSH and LQKENI. The trim removed 5 bases at V and 5 bases at J, leaving 5 bases unmatched. The CDR3 reads CASSLQGEHQPQHF. The CDR3 DNA follows: TGTGCCAGCTCATTACAGGGGGAACATCAGCCCCAGCATTTT.

This clone was seen once. The gene calls are TRBV6-2 or TRBV6-3 and TRBJ1-5; TRBD1 aligns across 10 bases. Germline loops: CDR1 MNHEY, CDR2 SVGEGT. The V and J ends lost 5 bases and 7 bases, in that order; junction bases with no gene match: 5. The CDR3 consists of 14 residues. This chain's CDR3 is CASSNRQGAQPQHF. CDR3 in DNA: TGTGCCAGCAGTAATAGACAGGGGGCCCAGCCCCAGCATTTT.

This CDR3 reads CASSLVKGTSVSYEQYF. The DNA of the CDR3 is TGTGCCAGCAGCTTAGTTAAAGGGACTAGCGTCTCCTACGAGCAGTACTTC. The V gene is TRBV7-2, the J gene TRBJ2-7; TRBD2 matches at 10 bases. CDR1 is SGHTA, CDR2 FQGNSA, per germline. J lost 0 bases, V lost 1 base, and 6 bases had no gene match. This CDR3 spans 17 amino acids.

The rearrangement uses TRBV6-5 and TRBJ1-2; D is perhaps TRBD1 (6 bases). This CDR3 is built from 13 residues. Per germline, CDR1 MNHEY and CDR2 SVGAGI. V was clipped by 6 bases and J by 2 bases, with 10 bases between them. CDR3 in amino acids: CASSRDRNYGYTF. For the CDR3, the DNA is TGTGCCAGCAGCCGCGACAGGAACTATGGCTACACCTTC.

Regarding this clone: Other DNA sequences of this sample code for an identical CDR3. The rearrangement uses TRBV5-1 and TRBJ2-3; possibly TRBD2 for D (5 bases). V was pared by 0 bases and J by 3 bases, with 8 bases between. Germline assignment: CDR1 SGHRS and CDR2 YFSETQ. CDR3 size: 14 residues. CDR3 sequence: CASSLASGTDTQYF. Here the CDR3 DNA reads TGCGCCAGCAGCTTGGCATCGGGGACAGATACGCAGTATTTT.

The chain recombines TRBV6-2 or TRBV6-3 with TRBJ1-4; D possibly corresponds to TRBD1 (6 bases). The V gene lost 4 bases and the J gene lost 6 bases, with 12 bases spanning the gap. Germline CDR1 MNHEY, CDR2 SVGEGT. The CDR3 runs 14 residues. CDR3 DNA: TGTGCCAGCAGTTTCCGGACAGAAGATGAAAAACTGTTTTTT. Its translation: CASSFRTEDEKLFF.

This clone was recorded once. V and J are TRBV4-3 and TRBJ2-7; no clear D. Germline CDR1 is LGHNA and CDR2 is YSLEER. The CDR3 consists of 14 residues. Between the trimmed V and J ends, which lost 1 base and 4 bases, there was a span of 11 bases. The CDR3 sequence: CASSQGRLQYEQYF. CDR3 in DNA: TGCGCCAGCAGCCAAGGTCGCCTTCAGTACGAGCAGTACTTC.

The chain combines TRBV18 with TRBJ2-3; 8 positions match TRBD2. The CDR3 runs to 14 residues. Germline lookup yields CDR1 KGHSH and CDR2 LQKENI. The junction had 3 bases not matched to a gene; V was cut back by 6 bases and J by 1 base. The CDR3, as DNA: TGTGCCAGCTCGGCGACTAGCGGCACAGATACGCAGTATTTT. The encoded protein is CASSATSGTDTQYF.

Remarks on this clone: The sample holds other DNA sequences that translate to the same CDR3. CDR3 sequence: CSVGGVNTEAFF. CDR3 DNA sequence: TGCAGCGTCGGGGGGGTGAACACTGAAGCTTTCTTT. The genes are TRBV29-1 and TRBJ1-1; a weak D match, TRBD1 (5 bases). Germline loops: CDR1 SQVTM, CDR2 ANQGSEA. Trimming removed 6 bases from V and 0 bases from J, with 8 bases in between. The CDR3 is 12 amino acids. The variable domain in full, with the rest retrieved from reference TRBV29-1 and TRBJ1-1, is SAVISQKPSRDICQRGTSLTIQCQVDSQVTMMFWYRQQPGQSLTLIATANQGSEATYESGFVIDKFPISRPNLTFSTLTVSNMSPEDSSIYLCSVGGVNTEAFFGQGTRLTVV.

The chain recombines TRBV6-6 with TRBJ1-1; D uncertain. The germline V and J ends were trimmed by 4 bases and 1 base, with 16 bases remaining between them. The CDR3 contains 16 residues. From germline, CDR1 is MNHNY and CDR2 SVGAGI (reference sequence). CDR3 coding DNA: TGTGCCAGCAGTTGGACCTTCGGTGAGGGGAACACTGAAGCTTTCTTT. Protein: CASSWTFGEGNTEAFF.

This sequence joins TRBV28 and TRBJ2-2; 11 bases are shared with TRBD2. Germline-derived CDR1 and CDR2 are MDHEN and SYDVKM. The CDR3 totals 14 residues. Trimming took 11 bases from V and 4 from J; bases not matched to a gene: 6. The CDR3 DNA follows: TGTGCCTGTGGGACTAGCGGTGGCACCGGGGAGCTGTTTTTT. This translates into CACGTSGGTGELFF.

This clone was found once. The chain combines TRBV4-3 with TRBJ1-2; D is ambiguous. Germline V gene lookup returns CDR1 LGHNA and CDR2 YSLEER. The CDR3 extends over 14 amino acids. Trimming removed 0 bases from V and 4 bases from J, with 9 bases in between. Here the CDR3 reads CASSQDEGFYGYTF. CDR3 nucleotides: TGCGCCAGCAGCCAAGATGAGGGATTCTATGGCTACACCTTC.

This chain links TRBV7-2 with TRBJ1-4, with a tentative D call TRBD1 (6 bases). Germline V lookup: CDR1 SGHTA, CDR2 FQGNSA. V was pared by 7 bases and J by 6 bases, with 21 bases between. The CDR3 consists of 16 residues. The CDR3 loop is CASTLGGAGMHEKLFF. For the CDR3, the DNA is TGTGCCAGCACCCTGGGGGGGGCGGGTATGCATGAAAAACTGTTTTTT.

The chain joins TRBV25-1 to TRBJ1-6; unclear D gene. Germline loops: CDR1 MGHDK, CDR2 SYGVNS. The V gene lost 4 bases and the J gene lost 9 bases, with 22 bases spanning the gap. This CDR3 contains 17 residues. The CDR3 DNA reads as TGTGCCAGCAGTGCGGGGTCCGCGGCGGTTGGCGGTTCACCCCTCCACTTT. Protein sequence: CASSAGSAAVGGSPLHF.

The chain couples TRBV7-8 to TRBJ1-2, with D perhaps TRBD1 (5 bases). CDR1 is SGHVS, CDR2 FQNEAQ, per germline. The CDR3 covers 15 residues. The V end was cut by 3 bases, the J end by 6 bases, with 17 bases between. The CDR3 region is CASSFSQGLVDGYTF. In DNA form, the CDR3 reads TGTGCCAGCAGCTTTTCCCAGGGACTGGTCGATGGCTACACCTTC.

This rearrangement joins TRBV28 to TRBJ1-6; D call uncertain. With 6 bases removed from V and 4 bases from J, the gap between germline ends came to 16 bases. The CDR3 length is 16 residues. CDR1 is MDHEN and CDR2 is SYDVKM in the germline V gene. Here the CDR3 reads CASSPLPPGYNSPLHF. The CDR3 coding sequence is TGTGCCAGCAGCCCCCTGCCCCCGGGGTATAATTCACCCCTCCACTTT.

The chain joins TRBV24-1 to TRBJ2-1, with 9 bases that match TRBD2. There are 15 residues in the CDR3. CDR1 and CDR2 (germline): KGHDR, SFDVKD. Trimming removed 2 bases from V and 9 bases from J; junction bases left unmatched: 7. DNA of the CDR3: TGTGCCACCAGTGATTCGTTAGCGGGAGCGTTTGAGCAGTTCTTC. Its translation is CATSDSLAGAFEQFF.

V gene TRBV15 combines with J gene TRBJ1-4; perhaps TRBD1 as D (6 bases). The germline V and J ends were trimmed by 5 bases and 5 bases, with 12 bases remaining between them. This CDR3 spans 14 amino acids. Looked up from germline, CDR1 is LNHNV and CDR2 is YYDKDF (reference sequence). The CDR3 spells CATSAQGGNEKLFF. In nucleotides, the CDR3 is TGTGCCACCAGCGCACAGGGAGGGAATGAAAAACTGTTTTTT.

The sample holds one count of this clone. The chain carries TRBV5-4 and TRBJ1-1; 8 bases line up with TRBD1. V lost 5 bases, J lost 3 bases, and 15 bases stayed unmatched. The germline CDR1 and CDR2 sequences are SGHNT and YYREEE (reference sequence). This CDR3 has 17 residues. CDR3 in DNA: TGTGCCAGCAGAATCTCGGCAGGGGGCAATATGGACACTGAAGCTTTCTTT. Amino acids: CASRISAGGNMDTEAFF.

The chain couples TRBV27 to TRBJ2-3; weak D call: TRBD2 (6 bases). Trimming removed 10 bases at V and 4 bases at J, with 18 bases between. Germline assignment: CDR1 MNHEY and CDR2 SMNVEV (reference sequence). This CDR3 region has 14 residues. The CDR3 DNA reads as TGTGCCATCGGGGGACGAGGGATTTCAGATACGCAGTATTTT. This translates into CAIGGRGISDTQYF.

The chain couples TRBV27 to TRBJ1-1; no clear D gene. CDR1 is MNHEY, CDR2 SMNVEV, per germline (reference sequence). Between the trimmed V and J ends, which lost 4 bases and 5 bases, there was a span of 23 bases. This CDR3 is 17 amino acids long. CDR3 DNA sequence: TGTGCCAGCAGTTCGTACAGTACGGGCTTTGCGGGGACTGAAGCTTTCTTT. It encodes CASSSYSTGFAGTEAFF.

The chain links TRBV4-3 to TRBJ2-3; D is possibly TRBD2 (6 bases). The germline V gene encodes CDR1 LGHNA and CDR2 YSLEER. CDR3 length: 16 residues. V gave up 0 bases and J gave up 1 base, with 11 bases separating them. As DNA, the CDR3 is TGCGCCAGCAGCCAAGATCTAGGCGGGGGCACAGATACGCAGTATTTT. It translates to CASSQDLGGGTDTQYF.